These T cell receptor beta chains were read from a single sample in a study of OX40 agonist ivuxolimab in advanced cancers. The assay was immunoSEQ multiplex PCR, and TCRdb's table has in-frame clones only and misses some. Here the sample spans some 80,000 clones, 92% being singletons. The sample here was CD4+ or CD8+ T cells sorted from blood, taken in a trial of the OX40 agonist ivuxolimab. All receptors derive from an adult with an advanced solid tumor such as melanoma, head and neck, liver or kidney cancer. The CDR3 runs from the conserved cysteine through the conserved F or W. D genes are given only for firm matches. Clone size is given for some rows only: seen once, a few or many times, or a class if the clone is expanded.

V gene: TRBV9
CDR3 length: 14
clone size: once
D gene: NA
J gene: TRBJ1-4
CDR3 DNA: TGTGCCAGCAGCGTAGGGCAGAGCAATGAAAAACTGTTTTTT
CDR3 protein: CASSVGQSNEKLFF

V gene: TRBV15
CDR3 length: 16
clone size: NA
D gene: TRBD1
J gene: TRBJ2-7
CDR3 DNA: TGTGCCACTATGCGGGATCCGGGACAGGGAGGGATCGAGCAGTACTTC
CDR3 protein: CATMRDPGQGGIEQYF

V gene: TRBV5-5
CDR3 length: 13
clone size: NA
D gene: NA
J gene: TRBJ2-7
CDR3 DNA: TGTGCCAGCAGCTTGGGGGCAGGGTACGAGCAGTACTTC
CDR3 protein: CASSLGAGYEQYF

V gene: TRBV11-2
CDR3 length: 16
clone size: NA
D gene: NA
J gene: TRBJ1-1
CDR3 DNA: TGTGCCAGCAGCCAATCGCGAGAGCCTCGGAACACTGAAGCTTTCTTT
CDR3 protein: CASSQSREPRNTEAFF

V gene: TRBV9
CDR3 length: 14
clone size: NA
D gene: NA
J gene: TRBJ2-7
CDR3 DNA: TGTGCCAGCAGCGCTGCGGACGGAACCTACGAGCAGTACTTC
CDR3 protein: CASSAADGTYEQYF

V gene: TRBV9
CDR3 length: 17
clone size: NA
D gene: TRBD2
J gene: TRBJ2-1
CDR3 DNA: TGTGCCAGCAGCGTAGCCGCGGGGGGATTATCCTACAATGAGCAGTTCTTC
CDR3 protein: CASSVAAGGLSYNEQFF

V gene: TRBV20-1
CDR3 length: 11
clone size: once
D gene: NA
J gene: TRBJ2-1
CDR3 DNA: TGCAGTGCTAGTGTGGGCAATGAGCAGTTCTTC
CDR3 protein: CSASVGNEQFF

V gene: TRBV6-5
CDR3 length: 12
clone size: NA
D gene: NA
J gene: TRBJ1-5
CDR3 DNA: TGTGCCAGCAGTCCCCCGAATCAGCCCCAGCATTTT
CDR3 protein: CASSPPNQPQHF

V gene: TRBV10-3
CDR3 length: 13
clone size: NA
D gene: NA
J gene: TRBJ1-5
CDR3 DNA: TGTGCCACCTGGGACGGTAGCAATCAGCCCCAGCATTTT
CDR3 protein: CATWDGSNQPQHF

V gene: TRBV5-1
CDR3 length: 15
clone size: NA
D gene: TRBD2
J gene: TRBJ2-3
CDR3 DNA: TGCGCCAGCAGCTTGACGGGGGGGCTCCCAGATACGCAGTATTTT
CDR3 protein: CASSLTGGLPDTQYF

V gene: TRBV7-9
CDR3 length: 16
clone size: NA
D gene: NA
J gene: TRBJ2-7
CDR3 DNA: TGTGCCAGCAGTTATACCGGACAGGGACTACCACACGAGCAGTACTTC
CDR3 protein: CASSYTGQGLPHEQYF

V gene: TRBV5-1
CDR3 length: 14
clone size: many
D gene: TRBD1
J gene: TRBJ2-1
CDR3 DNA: TGCGCCAGCAGCTTGAGGACAGGTTACAATGAGCAGTTCTTC
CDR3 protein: CASSLRTGYNEQFF

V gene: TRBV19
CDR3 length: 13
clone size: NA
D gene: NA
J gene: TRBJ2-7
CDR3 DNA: TGTGCCAGTAGTGAGGGAAGCTCCTACGAGCAGTACTTC
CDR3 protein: CASSEGSSYEQYF

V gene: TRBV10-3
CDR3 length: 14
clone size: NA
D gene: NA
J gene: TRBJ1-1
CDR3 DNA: TGTGCCATCAGTCCGCGACCCGAGGGCACTGAAGCTTTCTTT
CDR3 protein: CAISPRPEGTEAFF

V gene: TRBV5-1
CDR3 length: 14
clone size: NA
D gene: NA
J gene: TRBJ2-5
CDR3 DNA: TGCGCCAGCAGCTTGGCTACAGGATGGGAGACCCAGTACTTC
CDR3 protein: CASSLATGWETQYF

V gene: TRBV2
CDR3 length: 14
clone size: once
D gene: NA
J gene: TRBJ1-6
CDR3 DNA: TGTGCCAGCAGTGAGTCATGGGGCGGATCACCCCTCCACTTT
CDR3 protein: CASSESWGGSPLHF

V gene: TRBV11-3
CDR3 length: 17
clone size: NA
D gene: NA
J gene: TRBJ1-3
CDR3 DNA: TGTGCCAGCAGCTTAGATCCGCCGGGAGCTGGTGGAAACACCATATATTTT
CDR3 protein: CASSLDPPGAGGNTIYF

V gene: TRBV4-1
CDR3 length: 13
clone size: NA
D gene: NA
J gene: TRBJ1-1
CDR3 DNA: TGCGCCAGCAGCCGTCCAGGGAACACTGAAGCTTTCTTT
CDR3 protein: CASSRPGNTEAFF

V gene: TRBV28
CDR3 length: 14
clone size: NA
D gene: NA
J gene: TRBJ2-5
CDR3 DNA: TGTGCCAGCAGTTTGACGGGACCCGGGGAGACCCAGTACTTC
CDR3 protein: CASSLTGPGETQYF

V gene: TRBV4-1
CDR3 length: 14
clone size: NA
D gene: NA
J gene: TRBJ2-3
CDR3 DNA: TGCGCCAGCAGCCAAGATGACTACACAGATACGCAGTATTTT
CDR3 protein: CASSQDDYTDTQYF

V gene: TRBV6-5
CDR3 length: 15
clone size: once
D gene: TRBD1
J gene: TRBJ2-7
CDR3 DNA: TGTGCCAGCATCCAGGACAGGGGCGGGACCTACGAGCAGTACTTC
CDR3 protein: CASIQDRGGTYEQYF

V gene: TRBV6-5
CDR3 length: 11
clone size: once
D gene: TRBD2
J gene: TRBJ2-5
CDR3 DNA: TGTGCCAGCAGTTCAGCGGGGGCCCAGTACTTC
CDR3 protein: CASSSAGAQYF

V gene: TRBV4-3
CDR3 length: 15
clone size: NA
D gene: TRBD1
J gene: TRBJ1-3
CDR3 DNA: TGCGCCAGCAGTCAGGACAGGGGGAAAGGAAACACCATATATTTT
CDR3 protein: CASSQDRGKGNTIYF

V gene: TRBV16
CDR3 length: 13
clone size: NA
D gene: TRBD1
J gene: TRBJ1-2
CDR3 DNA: TGTGCCAGCAGCCAGACAGGGGGCTATGGCTACACCTTC
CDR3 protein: CASSQTGGYGYTF

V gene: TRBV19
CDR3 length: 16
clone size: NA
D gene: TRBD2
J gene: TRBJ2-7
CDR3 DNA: TGTGCCAGTACAAAGCTAGACTTAGCGGGAAACTACGAGCAGTACTTC
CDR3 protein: CASTKLDLAGNYEQYF

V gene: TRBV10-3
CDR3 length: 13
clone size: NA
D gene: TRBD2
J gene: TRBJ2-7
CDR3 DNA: TGTGCCATCAGTGGACTAGCGGATTACGAGCAGTACTTC
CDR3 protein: CAISGLADYEQYF

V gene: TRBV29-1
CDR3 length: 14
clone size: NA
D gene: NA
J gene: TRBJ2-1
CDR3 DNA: TGCAGCGTTGAAAGGCCAGGGCACTTATATGAGCAGTTCTTC
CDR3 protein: CSVERPGHLYEQFF

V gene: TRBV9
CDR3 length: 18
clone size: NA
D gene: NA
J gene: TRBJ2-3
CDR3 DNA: TGTGCCAGCAGCGGACGTGACGGACTCCTATATAGCACAGATACGCAGTATTTT
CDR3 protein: CASSGRDGLLYSTDTQYF

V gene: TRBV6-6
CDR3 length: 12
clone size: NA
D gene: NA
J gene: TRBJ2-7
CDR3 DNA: TGTGCCAGCAGTTACGATACCTACGAGCAGTACTTC
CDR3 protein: CASSYDTYEQYF

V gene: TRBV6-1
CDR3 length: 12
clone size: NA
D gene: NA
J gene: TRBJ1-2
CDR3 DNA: TGTGCCTCAACTGAGGGGTACTATGGCTACACCTTC
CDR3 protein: CASTEGYYGYTF

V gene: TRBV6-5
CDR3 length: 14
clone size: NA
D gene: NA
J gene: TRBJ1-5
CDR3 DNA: TGTGCCAGCAGTTACGGATCAGGGTATCAGCCCCAGCATTTT
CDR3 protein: CASSYGSGYQPQHF

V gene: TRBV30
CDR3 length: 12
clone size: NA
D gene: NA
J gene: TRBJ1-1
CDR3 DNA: TGTGCCTGGAGTGTTGGGGGCCCCGAAGCTTTCTTT
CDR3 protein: CAWSVGGPEAFF

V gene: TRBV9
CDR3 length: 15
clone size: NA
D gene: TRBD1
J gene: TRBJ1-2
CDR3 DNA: TGTGCCAGCAGCGTAATCGGGACAGGGGACTATGGCTACACCTTC
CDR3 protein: CASSVIGTGDYGYTF

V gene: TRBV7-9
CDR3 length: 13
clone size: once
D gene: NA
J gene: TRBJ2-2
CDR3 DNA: TGTGCCAGCATCACAGGGTACACCGGGGAGCTGTTTTTT
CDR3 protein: CASITGYTGELFF

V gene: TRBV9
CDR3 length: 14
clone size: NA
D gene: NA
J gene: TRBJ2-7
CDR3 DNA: TGTGCCAGCAGCGTTACGGACAAAGCCTACGAGCAGTACTTC
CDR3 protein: CASSVTDKAYEQYF

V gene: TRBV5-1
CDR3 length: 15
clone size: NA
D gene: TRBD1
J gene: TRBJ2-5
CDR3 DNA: TGCGCCAGCAGCGTCGGGACAGGGTCGGGAGAGACCCAGTACTTC
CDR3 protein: CASSVGTGSGETQYF

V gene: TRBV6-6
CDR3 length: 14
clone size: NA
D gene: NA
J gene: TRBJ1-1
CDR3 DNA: TGTGCCAGCAGTTACATCGCTGGAGCCACTGAAGCTTTCTTT
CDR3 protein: CASSYIAGATEAFF

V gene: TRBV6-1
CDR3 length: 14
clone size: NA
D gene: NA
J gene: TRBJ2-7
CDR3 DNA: TGTGCCAGCAGTGAAGTAAGGGGGAGCTACGAGCAGTACTTC
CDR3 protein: CASSEVRGSYEQYF

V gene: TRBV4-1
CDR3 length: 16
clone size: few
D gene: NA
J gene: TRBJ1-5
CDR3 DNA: TGCGCCAGCAGCCAAGAAGGGCAGGGGTTCAATCAGCCCCAGCATTTT
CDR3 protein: CASSQEGQGFNQPQHF

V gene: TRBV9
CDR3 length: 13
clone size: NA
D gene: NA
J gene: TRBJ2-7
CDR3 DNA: TGTGCCAGCAGCGTAGGGGGCCTAGGCGAGCAGTACTTC
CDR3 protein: CASSVGGLGEQYF

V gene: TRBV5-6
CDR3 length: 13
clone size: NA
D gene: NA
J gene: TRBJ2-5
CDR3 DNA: TGTGCCAGCAGCTTTTTACAACAAGAGACCCAGTACTTC
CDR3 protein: CASSFLQQETQYF

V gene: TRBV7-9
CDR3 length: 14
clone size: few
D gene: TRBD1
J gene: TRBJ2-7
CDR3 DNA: TGTGCCAGCAGCGACCCGGGACAGGGATACGAGCAGTACTTC
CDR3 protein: CASSDPGQGYEQYF

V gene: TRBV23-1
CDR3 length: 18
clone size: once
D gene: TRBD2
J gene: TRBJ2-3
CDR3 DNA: TGCGCCAGCGCCTGGACAGGTCTAGCGGGGGGGCGAGGAGATACGCAGTATTTT
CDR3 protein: CASAWTGLAGGRGDTQYF

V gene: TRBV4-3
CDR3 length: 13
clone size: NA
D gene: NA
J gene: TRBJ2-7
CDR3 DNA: TGCGCCAGCAGCCAAGAGGGGCTATACGAGCAGTACTTC
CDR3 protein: CASSQEGLYEQYF

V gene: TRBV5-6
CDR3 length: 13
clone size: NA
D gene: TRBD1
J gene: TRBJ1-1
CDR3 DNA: TGTGCCAGCAGCTCGGACAGGGGCACTGAAGCTTTCTTT
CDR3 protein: CASSSDRGTEAFF

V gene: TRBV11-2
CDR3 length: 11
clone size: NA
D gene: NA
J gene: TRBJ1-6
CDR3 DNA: TGTGCCAGCAGCTTAGGAGCACCCCTCCACTTT
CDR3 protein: CASSLGAPLHF

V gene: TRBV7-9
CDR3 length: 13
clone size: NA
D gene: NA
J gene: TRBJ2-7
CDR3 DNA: TGTGCCTCGAGGGGCCCGGGGGGCCTCGAGCAGTACTTC
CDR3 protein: CASRGPGGLEQYF

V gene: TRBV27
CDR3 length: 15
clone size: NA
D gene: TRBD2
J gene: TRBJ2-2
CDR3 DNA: TGTGCCAGCAGTTTGGGCGGGGGGGCAAACGGGGAGCTGTTTTTT
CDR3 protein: CASSLGGGANGELFF

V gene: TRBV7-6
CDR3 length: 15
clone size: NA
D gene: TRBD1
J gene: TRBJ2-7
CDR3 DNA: TGTGCCAGCAGCTCGGACAGGGGGCGCTTCGGCGAGCAGTACTTC
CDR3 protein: CASSSDRGRFGEQYF

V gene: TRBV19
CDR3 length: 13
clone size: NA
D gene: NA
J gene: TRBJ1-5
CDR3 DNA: TGTGCCAGTAGCCCCGGGAGTTGGGGGCCCCAGCATTTT
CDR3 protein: CASSPGSWGPQHF

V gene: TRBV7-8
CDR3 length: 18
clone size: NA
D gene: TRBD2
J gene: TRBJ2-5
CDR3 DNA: TGTGCCAGCAGCCCACGACTAGCGGGGGGGATAGACCAAGAGACCCAGTACTTC
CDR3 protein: CASSPRLAGGIDQETQYF

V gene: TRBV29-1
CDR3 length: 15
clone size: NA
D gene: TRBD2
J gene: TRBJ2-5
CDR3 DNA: TGCAGCGTTGAAGACGGCGGGGGGTACCAAGAGACCCAGTACTTC
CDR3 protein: CSVEDGGGYQETQYF

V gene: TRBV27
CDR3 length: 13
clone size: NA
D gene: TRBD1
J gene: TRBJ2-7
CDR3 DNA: TGTGCCAGCAGTTCCGGGACAGGCTACGAGCAGTACTTC
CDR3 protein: CASSSGTGYEQYF

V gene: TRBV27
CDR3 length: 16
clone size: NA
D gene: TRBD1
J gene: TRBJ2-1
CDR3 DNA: TGTGCCAGCAGTTCACAGGGGACAGGGGGCTACAATGAGCAGTTCTTC
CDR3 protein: CASSSQGTGGYNEQFF

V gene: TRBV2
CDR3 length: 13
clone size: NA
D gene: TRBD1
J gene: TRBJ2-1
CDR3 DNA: TGTGCCAAGCAGGGGCAGGGGGAAAATGAGCAGTTCTTC
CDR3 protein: CAKQGQGENEQFF